This T cell receptor (beta chain) was found in a study of blood T cell repertoires in COVID-19. Assay: immunoSEQ multiplex PCR; the TCRdb copy retains only in-frame clones and omits some. Here the sample spans 200,000 to 250,000 clones, more than 75% being singletons. Sequenced: peripheral blood. The TCR was taken from a woman older than 75 with COVID-19, enrolled during active disease.

The CDR3 nucleotides read TGCGCCAGCAGTGAGGCGACAGGGGAGGGCGGCTACACCTTC. Its protein is CASSEATGEGGYTF. V usage is TRBV10-2 and J usage is TRBJ1-2; the match to TRBD1 covers 8 bases. Germline trimming cut 2 bases from V and 8 bases from J; bases unmatched to any gene: 7. This CDR3 has 14 residues. Germline CDR1 and CDR2: WSHSY and SAAADI.